The 19 T cell receptor beta chains below were found in one sample sequenced in a study of T cell responses to AZD1222 COVID-19 vaccine. Profiled with immunoSEQ multiplex PCR; TCRdb holds only in-frame clones, not every one. The sample records some 130,000 clones, about 93% being singletons. Sequenced material: peripheral blood, taken 28 days after the second AZD1222 dose. The source is an adult who received the AZD1222 COVID-19 vaccine.

The chain joins TRBV15 to TRBJ2-7; 11 bases are a match to TRBD1. Germline V gene data show CDR1 as LNHNV and CDR2 as YYDKDF (reference sequence). V dropped 3 bases and J dropped 4; count of bases not matched to a gene: 2. The CDR3 runs to 14 residues. The CDR3 reads CATSRGTGGYEQYF. The CDR3, as DNA: TGTGCCACCAGCAGGGGGACAGGGGGTTACGAGCAGTACTTC.

This chain joins TRBV7-2 and TRBJ2-3; 9 bases are shared with TRBD2. The trim removed 5 bases at V and 1 base at J, leaving 7 bases unmatched. The CDR3 has 16 residues. Germline loops: CDR1 SGHTA, CDR2 FQGNSA. CDR3 DNA: TGTGCCAGCAGCGCCCGTTTAGCGGGGGGCACAGATACGCAGTATTTT. It codes for CASSARLAGGTDTQYF.

The genes are TRBV10-1 and TRBJ2-6; perhaps TRBD1 as D (6 bases). Per germline, CDR1 WNHNN and CDR2 SYGVQD (reference sequence). The CDR3 spans 16 residues. V was trimmed by 8 bases and J by 4 bases, leaving 18 bases between them. CDR3 protein: CASSPSGGSGANVLTF. In DNA form, the CDR3 reads TGCGCCAGCTCTCCCTCTGGGGGCTCCGGGGCCAACGTCCTGACTTTC.

In DNA form, the CDR3 reads TGTGCCAGCAGCACCGGGACGGCCAGTACTGAAGCTTTCTTT. Translation gives CASSTGTASTEAFF. The chain couples TRBV7-3 to TRBJ1-1; D is perhaps TRBD1 (5 bases). In germline, CDR1 is SGHTA, CDR2 FQGTGA. V shed 5 bases and J shed 5 bases, with 15 bases lying between them. The CDR3 contains 14 residues.

The V and J genes are TRBV7-9 and TRBJ2-1; D remains unclear. The CDR3 runs to 12 residues. The V end was cut by 3 bases, the J end by 10 bases, with 10 bases between. Germline CDR1 reads SEHNR; CDR2 reads FQNEAQ (reference sequence). The CDR3 loop reads CASSFPLGEQFF. In DNA, the CDR3 is TGTGCCAGCAGCTTCCCTCTGGGGGAGCAGTTCTTC.

This chain links TRBV7-9 with TRBJ1-1, with D unclear. This CDR3 has 12 residues. Germline CDR1 is SEHNR and CDR2 is FQNEAQ (reference sequence). The V end was cut by 3 bases, the J end by 7 bases, with 9 bases between. CDR3 nucleotides: TGTGCCAGCAGCTTTGCCGACGGTGAAGCTTTCTTT. It specifies CASSFADGEAFF.

This sequence joins TRBV7-9 and TRBJ1-2; the D gene is possibly TRBD1 (6 bases). V was cut by 7 bases and J by 4 bases, with 10 bases left in between. The CDR3 is 12 residues long. From germline, CDR1 is SEHNR and CDR2 FQNEAQ (reference sequence). The CDR3 DNA reads as TGTGCCAGCACCTCGGACAGCTATGGCTACACCTTC. Translating gives CASTSDSYGYTF.

The V and J genes are TRBV19 and TRBJ2-7, with 7 bases lining up with TRBD2. The CDR3 length is 14 residues. CDR1 is LNHDA and CDR2 is SQIVND in the germline V gene (reference sequence). Trimming at V came to 5 bases and at J to 4 bases, leaving 8 bases not matched to a gene. The CDR3 bases are TGTGCCAGTAGTCTCTCGGGGGGTGGGTACGAGCAGTACTTC. Protein: CASSLSGGGYEQYF.

This clone came up once. The chain combines TRBV19 with TRBJ1-1; TRBD1 matches at 9 bases. CDR1 is LNHDA and CDR2 is SQIVND in the germline V gene (reference sequence). The V segment lost 4 bases and the J segment 1 base; nucleotides outside the gene matches: 13. CDR3 length equals 18 residues. The CDR3 region is CASSKRLQGASWNTEAFF. The CDR3 DNA reads as TGTGCCAGTAGTAAACGATTACAGGGGGCGAGTTGGAACACTGAAGCTTTCTTT.

The J gene is TRBJ2-7, the V gene TRBV27, with TRBD2 matching over 10 bases. The CDR3 consists of 14 residues. V lost 5 bases and J lost 5; bases outside the gene matches: 6. Germline V gene lookup returns CDR1 MNHEY and CDR2 SMNVEV (reference sequence). The CDR3 DNA is TGTGCCAGCAGTCCAGGACTAGCGGTCCACGAGCAGTACTTC. The encoded protein is CASSPGLAVHEQYF.

The rearrangement uses TRBV7-2 and TRBJ2-3; D call uncertain. This CDR3 has 15 amino acids. Germline assignment: CDR1 SGHTA and CDR2 FQGNSA. V was pared by 4 bases and J by 4 bases, with 15 bases between. The CDR3 DNA reads TGTGCCAGCAGCTCCACCGTCCGAGTCCCAGATACGCAGTATTTT. It is translated as CASSSTVRVPDTQYF.

The genes are TRBV2 and TRBJ2-3; 9 positions agree with TRBD2. The germline CDR1 and CDR2 sequences are SNHLY and FYNNEI. With V trimmed by 2 bases and J by 2 bases, 8 bases remained unmatched. This CDR3 contains 17 residues. CDR3 sequence reads: CASSEYSGGGLTDTQYF. CDR3 sequence (DNA): TGTGCCAGCAGTGAATATAGCGGGGGAGGACTCACAGATACGCAGTATTTT.

This chain joins TRBV18 and TRBJ2-7, with 9 bases matching TRBD1. The CDR3 extends over 14 amino acids. Unmatched junction bases numbered 2, after V lost 2 bases and J lost 3 bases. Per germline, CDR1 KGHSH and CDR2 LQKENI. CDR3 nucleotides: TGTGCCAGCTCACCAAGGACAGGGGACTACGAGCAGTACTTC. Its protein is CASSPRTGDYEQYF.

V gene TRBV19 combines with J gene TRBJ2-1; maybe TRBD2 (5 bases). The CDR3 sequence is 13 residues long. V shed 3 bases and J shed 6 bases, with 9 bases lying between them. Looked up from germline, CDR1 is LNHDA and CDR2 is SQIVND (reference sequence). As DNA, the CDR3 is TGTGCCAGTAGTATGGGAGTATTCAATGAGCAGTTCTTC. Translation gives CASSMGVFNEQFF.

The chain joins TRBV12-3 or TRBV12-4 to TRBJ1-1; D is unresolved. The CDR3 length is 13 residues. The V end was cut by 2 bases, the J end by 1 base, with 5 bases between. The CDR3 loop reads CASSLYRNTEAFF. CDR3 DNA: TGTGCCAGCAGTTTATATAGGAACACTGAAGCTTTCTTT.

The chain recombines TRBV19 with TRBJ1-5, with TRBD1 identical over 8 bases. The CDR3 covers 15 residues. CDR1 is LNHDA and CDR2 is SQIVND in the germline V gene (reference sequence). J lost 7 bases, V lost 7 bases, and 12 bases had no gene match. In nucleotides, the CDR3 is TGTGCCAGTACCGATGACAGGGGCGCTTGGCAGCCCCAGCATTTT. Protein: CASTDDRGAWQPQHF.

The CDR3 coding sequence is TGTGCCAGCAGTTTAGTTCTGTGGGGGTTGGACACTGAAGCTTTCTTT. It encodes CASSLVLWGLDTEAFF. J is TRBJ1-1 and V is TRBV28; possibly TRBD1 for D (5 bases). This CDR3 is 16 amino acids long. Trimming removed 2 bases at V and 3 bases at J, with 16 bases between. Germline V gives CDR1 MDHEN, CDR2 SYDVKM.

The rearrangement joins TRBV11-2 to TRBJ1-2; TRBD1 aligns across 9 bases. The CDR3 extends over 13 amino acids. J was trimmed by 5 bases and V by 5 bases; bases with no gene match: 3. Germline V gives CDR1 SGHAT, CDR2 FQNNGV. In nucleotides, the CDR3 is TGTGCCAGCAGCCTGGGGACAGGGTATGGCTACACCTTC. It codes for CASSLGTGYGYTF.

The chain joins TRBV12-3 or TRBV12-4 to TRBJ1-1; TRBD1 agrees at 7 bases. The ends lost 3 bases at V and 4 bases at J; junction bases unmatched: 2. The CDR3 is 13 amino acids. The CDR3 region is CASSFYRGTEAFF. CDR3 DNA: TGTGCCAGCAGTTTCTACAGGGGCACTGAAGCTTTCTTT.